The source of this T cell receptor (beta chain) is a study of T cells in Graves' hyperthyroidism and ophthalmopathy. The V and J ends lost 4 bases and 0 bases respectively, with 10 bases between them. This CDR3 region has 15 residues. Germline lookup yields CDR1 DFQATT and CDR2 SNEGSKA (reference sequence). This clonotype was recorded at least ten times. TCR beta CDR3 region amplification was performed from RNA transcripts. First-round RT-PCR targeting the TCR CDR3 was performed with the HTBI primer set. TCRdb re-derived calls from the multiplex PCR reads in MiXCR, one entry per CDR3 protein. The repertoire holds hundreds of thousands of distinct CDR3 sequences, approximately 14% seen once, with approximately 14% in the top ten.

The specimen sequenced was blood. The rearrangement joins TRBV20-1 to TRBJ2-6; D unresolved. This TCR was sampled from a middle-aged woman with Graves' hyperthyroidism. DNA for the CDR3: TGCAGTGCTACCGGTGGCCGCTCTGGGGCCAACGTCCTGACTTTC. Its protein product is CSATGGRSGANVLTF.